This entry describes one T cell receptor (beta chain). PCR was performed using 60 Vbeta and 13 Jbeta primers. The method was immunoSEQ multiplex PCR; TCRdb's version includes in-frame clones alone and lacks a portion of them. The sample includes over 95,000 clones, 67% of them seen just once. CDR1 and CDR2 (germline): SNHLY, FYNNEI. V was cut by 6 bases and J by 3 bases, with 8 bases left in between. The CDR3 loop spans 12 amino acids. These data originate in a study of cytomegalovirus exposure and HLA in healthy donors. J is TRBJ1-2 and V is TRBV2; D not resolved. This receptor was identified in a man between 18 and 29 years old in good health and CMV-seropositive. Source material: PBMCs. The CDR3 nucleotides read TGTGCCAGCAGATCCACAGACTATGGCTACACCTTC. It encodes CASRSTDYGYTF.